This T cell receptor beta chain was documented in a study of cytomegalovirus exposure and HLA in healthy donors. Study results and caveats: Among the sequence variants, a highly shared cluster was likely an artifact of sequencing. Excluded: some indistinguishable V segments such as TRBV6-2 and TRBV6-3. Beyond CMV serostatus, there was no information to go on about immune exposure.

The PCR made use of 60 Vbeta and 13 Jbeta primers. Profiling relied on immunoSEQ multiplex PCR, and the TCRdb table lists in-frame clones only, not all of them. The table has 110,000 to 150,000 clones, roughly 79% seen once. The V and J ends lost 0 bases and 1 base respectively, with 11 bases between them. Germline lookup yields CDR1 SGDLS and CDR2 YYNGEE. CDR3 size: 17 residues. This clone was recorded a few times. As yet, its antigen is unknown. The receptor was isolated from a woman in her 30s in good health and CMV-seronegative. The chain uses TRBV9 and TRBJ2-6; perhaps TRBD2 as D (6 bases). The sample comprised PBMCs. The CDR3 nucleotides read TGTGCCAGCAGCGTAGCCTTGCGGGGATCTGGGGCCAACGTCCTGACTTTC. The encoded protein is CASSVALRGSGANVLTF.